This entry features one T cell receptor (beta chain) sequence. These data belong to a study of blood T cell repertoires in COVID-19. Overall study context: From T cells, B-cell-depleted T cells, or PBMCs came the material, which was cDNA or gDNA.

The data were produced by immunoSEQ multiplex PCR, yet TCRdb's version contains in-frame clones alone and is incomplete. Of around 300,000 clones in the sample, around 90% were seen once. The germline CDR1 and CDR2 sequences are LNHDA and SQIVND (reference sequence). The CDR3 runs to 15 residues. V was cut by 2 bases and J by 6 bases, with 13 bases left in between. The source is a woman in her forties or fifties who had recovered from COVID-19. The sequencing input was PBMCs or T cells enriched from blood (not recorded which). The V call is TRBV19, the J call TRBJ1-4; D is possibly TRBD1 (6 bases). CDR3 DNA: TGTGCCAGTAGTATAATCGGGGGGGCGGATGAAAAACTGTTTTTT. Protein sequence: CASSIIGGADEKLFF.